This T cell receptor (beta chain) was obtained from a study of T cell changes during pregnancy in multiple sclerosis. The CDR3 loop spans 14 amino acids. V shed 3 bases, J shed 7 bases, and the junction held 5 bases outside the gene matches. The V gene's germline CDR1 is SGHVS and CDR2 FQNEAQ. The assay was immunoSEQ multiplex PCR, and TCRdb's table has in-frame clones only and misses some. Seen here are 45,000 or so clones, approximately 96% observed once, and the top ten hold 0.89%. The material sequenced was peripheral blood, taken in the second trimester of pregnancy. The V gene is TRBV7-8, the J gene TRBJ1-5, with 8 bases fitting TRBD1. The clonotype originates from a female donor with multiple sclerosis, enrolled in a pregnancy study. The CDR3 DNA is TGTGCCAGCAGCTTCGACAGGGGCGGCCAGCCCCAGCATTTT. Translating gives CASSFDRGGQPQHF.